This TCR beta chain is from a study of blood T cell repertoires in COVID-19. Study overall: Nucleic acid was either cDNA or gDNA, and it came from T cells, B-cell-depleted T cells, or PBMCs.

The authors' processing: Amplification from reference gene primers served as the basis for estimated nucleated cell counts. Only in-frame clones appear in the TCRdb table, and some are missing; sequencing was by immunoSEQ multiplex PCR. D and trimming come from the DNA, and the V and J calls and clone size come from that table. Of 300,000 to 500,000 clones in the sample, 88% were seen once. V trimming: 4 bases; J trimming: 5 bases; junction bases outside the gene matches: 11. Germline V gene sequence: CDR1 SGHRS, CDR2 YFSETQ. The CDR3 sequence is 16 residues long. Participants' own reports of clinical history determined their cohort assignment.

The origin of this receptor is a middle-aged woman with acute COVID-19. The chain uses TRBV5-1 and TRBJ2-5; 10 nucleotides align to TRBD2. The sequencing sample was made of PBMCs or T cells enriched from blood (not recorded which). The CDR3 region has the DNA TGCGCCAGCAGCGGCAGCGGGGGGGCCGCTATGGAGACCCAGTACTTC. Its protein is CASSGSGGAAMETQYF.